This T cell receptor beta chain was observed in a study of T cells in Graves' hyperthyroidism and ophthalmopathy. In germline, CDR1 is SGHRS, CDR2 YFSETQ. The CDR3 extends over 12 amino acids. Template material for amplifying TCR beta CDR3 regions consisted of RNA transcripts. In the first-round RT-PCR of the TCR CDR3, the HTBI primer set was used. TCRdb ran MiXCR on the multiplex PCR reads and lists one entry per CDR3 protein. The sample lists hundreds of thousands of distinct CDR3 sequences; 11% to 15% were seen once. Study results and limitations: Blood held most thyroid clonotypes expanded above 0.001 frequency.

Diagnostic decisions used clinical symptoms, serum thyroxine and TRAb, thyroid ultrasound and orbital computed tomography. Of note for this clonotype: Its target is unknown. Compared with germline, one end of the junction differs, possibly owing to a read error.

The chain recombines TRBV5-1 with TRBJ1-2; D call uncertain. The specimen was blood. The source of this sequence is a man aged 45-65 years with Graves' ophthalmopathy. CDR3 residues: CASSADGWGYTF. CDR3 DNA: TGTGCCAGCAGCGCAGATGGTTGGGGCTACACCTTC.